Sequencing of this TCR beta chain was carried out in a study of blood T cell repertoires in COVID-19. Across the whole study: Samples representing acute and convalescent COVID-19 were sourced from the United States, Italy and Spain. From T cells, B-cell-depleted T cells, or PBMCs came the material, which was cDNA or gDNA.

Authors' data handling: How many nucleated cells were present was estimated from reference gene primer amplification. Profiled with immunoSEQ multiplex PCR; TCRdb holds only in-frame clones, not every one. The DNA gave D and trimming, while V, J and clone size come from that table. The sample lists about 65,000 clones; approximately 93% were seen once. A few counts support this clone. Between the trimmed V and J ends, which lost 2 bases and 5 bases, there was a span of 7 bases. CDR3 size: 13 residues. Germline CDR1 and CDR2: ENHRY and SYGVKD. V gene TRBV10-3 combines with J gene TRBJ2-1; D uncertain. Sequenced input: peripheral blood. The receptor's source is a man between 65 and 85 years old with active COVID-19. The CDR3 region has the DNA TGTGCCATCAGTGAGGTCCGAGACAATGAGCAGTTCTTC. Protein product: CAISEVRDNEQFF.